This T cell receptor (beta chain) was identified in a study of shared clonotypes between healthy human individuals. There are 14 residues in the CDR3. CDR1 and CDR2 (germline): LNHDA, SQIVND (reference sequence). The V and J ends lost 4 bases and 1 base, in that order; junction bases with no gene match: 2. Every immunoSEQ plate was one replicate of a subset's evenly spread DNA. TCRdb's copy holds only in-frame clones and misses some; the assay was immunoSEQ multiplex PCR. The sample includes some 2,500,000 clones, 85% to 95% of them seen just once. On this clone itself: This CDR3 is also generated by other DNA sequences in the sample.

The rearrangement uses TRBV19 and TRBJ2-7; 9 bases line up with TRBD1. This receptor was obtained from a man aged 18 to 29 in good health. Some clones in this sample may be carry-over from other donors' samples. The sequencing sample was made of naive CD4+ T cells from PBMCs. Subset in this sample: CD45RA+ positively selected. The CDR3 region has the DNA TGTGCCAGTAGTAGACAGGGGGGGTCCTACGAGCAGTACTTC. This codes for CASSRQGGSYEQYF. The whole variable domain, filled in from reference TRBV19 and TRBJ2-7, reads DGGITQSPKYLFRKEGQNVTLSCEQNLNHDAMYWYRQDPGQGLRLIYYSQIVNDFQKGDIAEGYSVSREKKESFPLTVTSAQKNPTAFYLCASSRQGGSYEQYFGPGTRLTVT.